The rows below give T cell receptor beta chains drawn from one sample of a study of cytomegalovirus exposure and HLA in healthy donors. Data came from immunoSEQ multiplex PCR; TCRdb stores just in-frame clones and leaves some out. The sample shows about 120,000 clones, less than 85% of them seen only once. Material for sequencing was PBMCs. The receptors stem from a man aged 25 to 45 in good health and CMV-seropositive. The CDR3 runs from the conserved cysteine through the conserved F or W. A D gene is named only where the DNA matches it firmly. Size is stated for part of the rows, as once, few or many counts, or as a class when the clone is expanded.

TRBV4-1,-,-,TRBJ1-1,TGCGCCAGCAGAGCCGGGACTGCGAACACTGAAGCTTTCTTT,CASRAGTANTEAFF
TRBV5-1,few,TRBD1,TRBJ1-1,TGCGCCAGCAGCAACAGGGGGGAGAACACTGAAGCTTTCTTT,CASSNRGENTEAFF
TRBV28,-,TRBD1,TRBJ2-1,TGTGCCAGCAGTCCGCGGACAGGGAACTACAATGAGCAGTTCTTC,CASSPRTGNYNEQFF
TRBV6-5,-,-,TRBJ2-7,TGTGCCAGCAGTTATGAGGGAGTATCGTATGAGCAGTACTTC,CASSYEGVSYEQYF
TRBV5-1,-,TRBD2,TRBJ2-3,TGCGCCAGCAGGCCGGGACTAGCGGGGGGCCCCACAGATACGCAGTATTTT,CASRPGLAGGPTDTQYF
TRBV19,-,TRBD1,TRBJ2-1,TGTGCCAGTAGTATGGGGACAGGCCCAGTGGGCTCCTACAATGAGCAGTTCTTC,CASSMGTGPVGSYNEQFF
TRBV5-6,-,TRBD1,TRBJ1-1,TGTGCCAGCAGCGATTCCGGACAGGGTGAAGCTTTCTTT,CASSDSGQGEAFF
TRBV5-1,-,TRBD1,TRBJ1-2,TGCGCCAGCAGCCCCCCGGGACAGGGATATGGCTACACCTTC,CASSPPGQGYGYTF
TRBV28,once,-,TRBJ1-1,TGTGCCAGCAGACCTACAGGGAACACTGAAGCTTTCTTT,CASRPTGNTEAFF
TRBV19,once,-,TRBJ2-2,TGTGCCAGCAAAATGGCCTCCTTGACCGGGGAGCTGTTTTTT,CASKMASLTGELFF
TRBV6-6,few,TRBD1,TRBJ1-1,TGTGCCAGCAGTTCAGGGCCTCAGGGGGCGAGAACTGAAGCTTTCTTT,CASSSGPQGARTEAFF
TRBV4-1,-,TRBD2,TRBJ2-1,TGCGCCAGCAGCCAACCCCCTGGGGGGCTAGCGGGGTTAAGCTCCTACAATGAGCAGTTCTTC,CASSQPPGGLAGLSSYNEQFF
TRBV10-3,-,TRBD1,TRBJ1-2,TGTGCCAGCAACCCGGGACAGGGCGGCGGCTACACCTTC,CASNPGQGGGYTF
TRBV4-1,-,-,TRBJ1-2,TGCGCCAGCAGCCCAGGACAGACAACTAACTATGGCTACACCTTC,CASSPGQTTNYGYTF
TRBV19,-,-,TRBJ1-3,TGTGCCAGTAGTAGGCGGATTAGCTCTGGAAACACCATATATTTT,CASSRRISSGNTIYF
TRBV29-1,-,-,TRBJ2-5,TGCAGCGTTGAAGCGGAGGGCTCGACCCAGTACTTC,CSVEAEGSTQYF
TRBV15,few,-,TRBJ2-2,TGTGCCACCAGCAGAGGTTACGGGGGGCAGGCGAACACCGGGGAGCTGTTTTTT,CATSRGYGGQANTGELFF
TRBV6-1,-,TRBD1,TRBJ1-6,TGTGCCACTAGGGACAGGATCGACCATTCACCCCTCCACTTT,CATRDRIDHSPLHF
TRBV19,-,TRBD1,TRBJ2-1,TGTGCCAGTAGTTTAAACAGGGGATATGAGCAGTTCTTC,CASSLNRGYEQFF
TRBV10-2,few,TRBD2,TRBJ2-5,TGCGCCAGCAGTGAGTCCACTAGCGGAGGGGAGACCCAGTACTTC,CASSESTSGGETQYF
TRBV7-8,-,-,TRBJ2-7,TGTGCCAGCAGCTGGCGGAGTTCAGTTGGCTACGAGCAGTACTTC,CASSWRSSVGYEQYF
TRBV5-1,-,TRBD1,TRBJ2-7,TGCGCCAGCAGCTTGGACAGGGGCAACTCCTACGAGCAGTACTTC,CASSLDRGNSYEQYF
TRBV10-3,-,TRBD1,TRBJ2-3,TGTGCCATCTCTATCCGGGGTGGAACAGGGGTGATCACAGATACGCAGTATTTT,CAISIRGGTGVITDTQYF
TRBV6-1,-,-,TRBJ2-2,TGTGCCACGGCAGGGCTCTACGTCGGGGAGCTGTTTTTT,CATAGLYVGELFF
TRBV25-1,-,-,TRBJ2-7,TGTGCCAGCAGAGGGGGGGGGAGCTCCTACGAGCAGTACTTC,CASRGGGSSYEQYF
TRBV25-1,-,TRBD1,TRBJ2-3,TGTGCCAGCAGTGAGGAGACAGGGACCTCCCCAGATACGCAGTATTTT,CASSEETGTSPDTQYF
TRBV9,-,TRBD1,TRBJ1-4,TGTGCCAGCAGCGTATCGACCCGGGACAGGGGTAATGAAAAACTGTTTTTT,CASSVSTRDRGNEKLFF
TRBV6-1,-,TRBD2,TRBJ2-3,TGTGCCAGCAGTGAGGTTGCGGGGGGCCTTTTTCGCACAGATACGCAGTATTTT,CASSEVAGGLFRTDTQYF
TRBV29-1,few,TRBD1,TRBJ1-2,TGCAGCGTTGATTCAGGGGGCAGATATGGCTACACCTTC,CSVDSGGRYGYTF
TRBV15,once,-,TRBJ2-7,TGTGCCACCAGCAGAGATAAGGGGCCCTACGAGCAGTACTTC,CATSRDKGPYEQYF
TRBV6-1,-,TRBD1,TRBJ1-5,TGTGCCAGCAGTGAAGGACCTGAGGGACAGGGGAGGCATTTT,CASSEGPEGQGRHF
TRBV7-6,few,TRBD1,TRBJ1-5,TGTGCCAGCAGCACAGGGGGCAATCAGCCCCAGCATTTT,CASSTGGNQPQHF
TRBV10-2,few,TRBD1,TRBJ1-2,TGCGCCAGCAGTAGGGACAGGGTACCAAACTATGGCTACACCTTC,CASSRDRVPNYGYTF
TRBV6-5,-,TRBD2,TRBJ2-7,TGTGCCAGCACCCCGGGACTACCCGCTACGAGGCAGTACTTC,CASTPGLPATRQYF
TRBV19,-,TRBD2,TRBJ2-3,TGTGCCAGTAGCACGACTAGCGGGGTCCTGGATACGCAGTATTTT,CASSTTSGVLDTQYF
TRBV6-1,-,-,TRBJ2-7,TGTGCCAGCAGTCAAATTTACGAGCAGTACTTC,CASSQIYEQYF
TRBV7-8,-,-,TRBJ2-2,TGTGCCAGCAGCTTAGGAGGGGGTAGGGTCACCGGGGAGCTGTTTTTT,CASSLGGGRVTGELFF
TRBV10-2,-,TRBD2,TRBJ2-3,TGCGCCAGTATAAGAGCGGGGAGCAGGACAGATACGCAGTATTTT,CASIRAGSRTDTQYF
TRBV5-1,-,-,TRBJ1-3,TGCGCCAGCAGCTCCGTGCAGGGGCTCACTGGAAACACCATATATTTT,CASSSVQGLTGNTIYF
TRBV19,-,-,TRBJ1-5,TGTGCCAGTAGTCCCTCGCTTAGTAGCAATCAGCCCCAGCATTTT,CASSPSLSSNQPQHF
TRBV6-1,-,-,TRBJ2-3,TGTGCCAGCAGTAATGGACAGAACCCCACAGATACGCAGTATTTT,CASSNGQNPTDTQYF
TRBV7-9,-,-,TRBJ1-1,TGTGCCAGCAGGGAAGTACAGCAGAACACTGAAGCTTTCTTT,CASREVQQNTEAFF
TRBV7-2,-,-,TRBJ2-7,TGTGCCAGCAGCCCAAGGACAGTCTACGAGCAGTACTTC,CASSPRTVYEQYF
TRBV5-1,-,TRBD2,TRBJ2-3,TGCGCCAGCAGCCCCGGGACTACAATATCAGATACGCAGTATTTT,CASSPGTTISDTQYF
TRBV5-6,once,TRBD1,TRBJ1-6,TGTGCCAGCAGCCAAACAGACAGGGTCTCACCCCTCCACTTT,CASSQTDRVSPLHF
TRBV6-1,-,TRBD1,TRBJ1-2,TGTGCCAGCAGACCGGGACAGATTGGTGGCTACACCTTC,CASRPGQIGGYTF
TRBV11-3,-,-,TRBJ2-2,TGTGCCAGCAGCTCTCAGGGAACCGGGGAGCTGTTTTTT,CASSSQGTGELFF
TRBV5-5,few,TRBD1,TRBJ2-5,TGTGCCAGCAGCTTCGGGACAGGCACCAGAGGCCAGTACTTC,CASSFGTGTRGQYF
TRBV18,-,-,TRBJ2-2,TGTGCCAGCTCACCGGGAGACGGGGAGCTGTTTTTT,CASSPGDGELFF
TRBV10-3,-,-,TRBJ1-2,TGTGCCATCAGTGATTCCCAGGGCTATGGCTACACCTTC,CAISDSQGYGYTF
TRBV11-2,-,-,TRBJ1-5,TGTGCCAGCAGCTTAGACAGGGTGGGCAATCAGCCCCAGCATTTT,CASSLDRVGNQPQHF
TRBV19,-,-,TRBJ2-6,TGTGCCAGTAGTATTCTTAGGGGTTCTGGGGCCAACGTCCTGACTTTC,CASSILRGSGANVLTF
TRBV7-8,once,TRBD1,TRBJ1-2,TGTGCCAGCAGCTGGACAGGGGCGCCTGGCTACACCTTC,CASSWTGAPGYTF
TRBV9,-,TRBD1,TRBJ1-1,TGTGCCAGCAGCGTAAAAGGGACAGGGCGGTACACTGAAGCTTTCTTT,CASSVKGTGRYTEAFF
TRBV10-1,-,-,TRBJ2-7,TGCGCCAGCAGTGAGTCCGGAGCAGGGCGAGAGCAGTACTTC,CASSESGAGREQYF
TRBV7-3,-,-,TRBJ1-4,TGTGCCAGCAGCTTAATGCGGGGTGAAAAACTGTTTTTT,CASSLMRGEKLFF